This entry is about one TCR beta chain. Here immunoSEQ multiplex PCR was the method, and the copy in TCRdb shows in-frame clones only, minus some. The table shows approximately 140,000 clones, with roughly 89% occurring only once. Trimming pared 5 bases from V and 2 bases from J, leaving 10 bases between. This CDR3 has 13 residues. The sample originates from a study of blood T cell repertoires in COVID-19. Specimen: PBMCs or T cells enriched from blood (not recorded which). The J gene is TRBJ2-7, the V gene TRBV12-3 or TRBV12-4; unclear D gene. The receptor's source is a woman aged 50 to 60 who had been exposed to COVID-19. CDR3 DNA sequence: TGTGCCAGCAGTCCCGGTTTTACCTACGAGCAGTACTTC. It is translated as CASSPGFTYEQYF.